The clone carrying this T cell receptor beta chain was seen a few times. These data originate in a study of CDR3 diversity in severe acne. MiXCR, run by TCRdb on the PCR reads, gives a single entry per CDR3 protein. The sample contains over 100,000 distinct CDR3 sequences, around 53% of which appear only once. This CDR3 contains 18 residues. Germline V gives CDR1 SQVTM, CDR2 ANQGSEA. J lost 0 bases, V lost 4 bases, and 13 bases had no gene match. The chain is built from TRBV29-1 and TRBJ1-4; TRBD1 matches 8 bases. This TCR came from a male donor with acne. Sequencing was carried out using blood. The CDR3 region is CSVGGKLGQGATNEKLFF. The CDR3 DNA is TGCAGCGTTGGGGGCAAACTCGGACAGGGAGCAACTAATGAAAAACTGTTTTTT. The entire variable domain, with the rest obtained from reference TRBV29-1 and TRBJ1-4, is as follows: SAVISQKPSRDICQRGTSLTIQCQVDSQVTMMFWYRQQPGQSLTLIATANQGSEATYESGFVIDKFPISRPNLTFSTLTVSNMSPEDSSIYLCSVGGKLGQGATNEKLFFGSGTQLSVL.